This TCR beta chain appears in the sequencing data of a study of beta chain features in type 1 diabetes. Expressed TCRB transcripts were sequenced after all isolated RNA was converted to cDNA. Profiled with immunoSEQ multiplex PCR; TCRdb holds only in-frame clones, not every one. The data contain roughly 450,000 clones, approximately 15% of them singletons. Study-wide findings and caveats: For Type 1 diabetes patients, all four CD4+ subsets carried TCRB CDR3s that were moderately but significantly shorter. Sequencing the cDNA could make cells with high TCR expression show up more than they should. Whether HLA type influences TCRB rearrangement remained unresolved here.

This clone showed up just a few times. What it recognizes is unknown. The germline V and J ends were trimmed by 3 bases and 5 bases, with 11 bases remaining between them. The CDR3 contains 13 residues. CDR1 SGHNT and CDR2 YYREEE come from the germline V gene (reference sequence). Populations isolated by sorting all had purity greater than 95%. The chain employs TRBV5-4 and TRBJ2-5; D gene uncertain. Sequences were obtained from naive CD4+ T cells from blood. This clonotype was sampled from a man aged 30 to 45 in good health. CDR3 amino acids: CASSSTTSETQYF. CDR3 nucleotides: TGTGCCAGCAGCTCCACGACCTCCGAGACCCAGTACTTC.